This TCR beta chain comes out of a study of blood T cell repertoires in COVID-19. Allocation to cohorts depended on clinical history reported by the participants. Repertoires were generated with immunoSEQ multiplex PCR, while TCRdb's copy carries only in-frame clones and drops some. The sample shows about 250,000 clones, 80% to 90% of them seen only once. The CDR3 runs 14 residues. V shed 9 bases, J shed 4 bases, and the junction held 10 bases outside the gene matches. CDR1 SNHLY and CDR2 FYNNEI come from the germline V gene. The TCR sequence derives from a woman under 30 who had recovered from COVID-19. The sample comprised PBMCs or T cells enriched from blood (not recorded which). This chain links TRBV2 with TRBJ2-7, with 9 bases matching TRBD1. CDR3 coding DNA: TGTGCCAGTTCGGCGGCGGGACAGGGTTACGAGCAGTACTTC. Protein sequence: CASSAAGQGYEQYF.